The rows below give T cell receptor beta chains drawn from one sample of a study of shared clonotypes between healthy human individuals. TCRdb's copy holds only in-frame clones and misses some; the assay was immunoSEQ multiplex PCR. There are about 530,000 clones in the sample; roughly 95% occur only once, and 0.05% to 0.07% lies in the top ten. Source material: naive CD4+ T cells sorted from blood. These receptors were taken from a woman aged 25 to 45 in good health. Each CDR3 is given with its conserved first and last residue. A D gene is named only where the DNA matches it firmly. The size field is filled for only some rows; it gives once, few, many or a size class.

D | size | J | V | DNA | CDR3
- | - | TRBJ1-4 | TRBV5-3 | TGTGCCAGAAGCTTGTTTGGAGTGGATGAAAAACTGTTTTTT | CARSLFGVDEKLFF
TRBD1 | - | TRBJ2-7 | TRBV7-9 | TGTGCCAGCAGCCGGCCTGGGACAGGGACCTCCTACGAGCAGTACTTC | CASSRPGTGTSYEQYF
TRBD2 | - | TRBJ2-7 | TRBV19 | TGTGCCACCTCCTTCCCCAGCGGGAGGAACTCCTACGAGCAGTACTTC | CATSFPSGRNSYEQYF
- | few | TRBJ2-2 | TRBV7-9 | TGTGCCAGCAGCCTCAAGGCGGACACCGGGGAGCTGTTTTTT | CASSLKADTGELFF
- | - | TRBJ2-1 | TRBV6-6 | TGTGCCAGCAGAACAGCGGTGGAGGTACTCAGTGAGCAGTTCTTC | CASRTAVEVLSEQFF
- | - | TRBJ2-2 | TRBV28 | TGTGCCAGCACCCACCAAAGACTAGTCACCGGGGAGCTGTTTTTT | CASTHQRLVTGELFF
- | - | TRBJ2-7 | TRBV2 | TGTGCCAGCAGTGAACTGAACGGGGAGGTTGACGAGCAGTACTTC | CASSELNGEVDEQYF
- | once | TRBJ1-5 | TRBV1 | TGCACCAGCACCATTCGGACAGGGGGCTGGAATCAGCCCCAGCATTTT | CTSTIRTGGWNQPQHF
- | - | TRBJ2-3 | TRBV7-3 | TGTGCCAGCAGCTTAAGTGGGGCAGATACGCGGTATTTT | CASSLSGADTRYF
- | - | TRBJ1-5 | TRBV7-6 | TGTGCCAGCAGCAACCAGAACAATCAGCCCCAGCATTTT | CASSNQNNQPQHF
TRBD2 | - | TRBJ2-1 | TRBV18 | TGTGCCAGCTCACCACTAATAATGACTAGCGGGAGGGGATATGAGCAGTTCTTC | CASSPLIMTSGRGYEQFF
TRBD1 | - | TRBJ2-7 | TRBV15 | TGTGCCACCAGCAGAGGACAGGGGCCATACGAGCAGTACTTC | CATSRGQGPYEQYF
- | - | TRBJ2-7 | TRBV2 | TGTGCCAGCGGGGGGCGTAGGGACGAGCAGTACTTC | CASGGRRDEQYF
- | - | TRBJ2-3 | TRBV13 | TGTGCCAGCAGCTGCCTTGAGGAGGGAAGGGCAGATACGCAGTATTTT | CASSCLEEGRADTQYF
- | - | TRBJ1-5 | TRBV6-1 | TGTGCCAGCAATCCGGAGTTTGGGGCTCAGCCCCAGCATTTT | CASNPEFGAQPQHF
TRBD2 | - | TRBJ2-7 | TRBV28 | TGTGCCACCAGGACTAGCGGAGAGGGTACCTACGAGCAGTACTTC | CATRTSGEGTYEQYF
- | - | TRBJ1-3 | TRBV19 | TGTGCCAGTAGTATAGCCGGGACGTCCAAGGCGGGAAACACCATATATTTT | CASSIAGTSKAGNTIYF
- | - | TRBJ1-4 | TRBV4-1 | TGCGCCAGCAGCCAATCCCGGGGGGGTAGGCGAGCAACTAATGAAAAACTGTTTTTT | CASSQSRGGRRATNEKLFF
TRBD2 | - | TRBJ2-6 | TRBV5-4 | TGTGCCAGCAGCCCGGGATTCCGGCGGGGGTCGGGTGGGGCCAACGTCCTGACTTTC | CASSPGFRRGSGGANVLTF
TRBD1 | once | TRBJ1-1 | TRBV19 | TGTGCCAGTAGTATCAGGGGAGGGACAGGGAACACTGAAGCTTTCTTT | CASSIRGGTGNTEAFF
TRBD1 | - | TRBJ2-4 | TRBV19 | TGTGCCAGTAGTCGGGACAGGGTGGGCATTCAGTACTTC | CASSRDRVGIQYF
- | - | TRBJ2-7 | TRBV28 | TGTGCCAGCAGTAGGGTTGCGGGGCTCCGGGAGCAGTACTTC | CASSRVAGLREQYF
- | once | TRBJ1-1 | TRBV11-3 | TGTGCCAGCAGCTTGTCCGGGGAGAACACTGAAGCTTTCTTT | CASSLSGENTEAFF
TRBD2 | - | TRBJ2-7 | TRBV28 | TGTGCCAGCAGTCCACATGCCGGGACTAGGAGCGAGCAGTACTTC | CASSPHAGTRSEQYF
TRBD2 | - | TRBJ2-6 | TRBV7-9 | TGTGCCAGCACCCCAGTTGAACTAGCGGGGCTCTCTGGGGCCAACGTCCTGACTTTC | CASTPVELAGLSGANVLTF
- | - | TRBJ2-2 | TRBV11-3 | TGTGCCAGCAGCTTAGAAGGGGGCGGGGAGCTGTTTTTT | CASSLEGGGELFF
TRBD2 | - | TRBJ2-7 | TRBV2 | TGTGCCAGCAGCCGTGAAGGTAGCGGGACCACCTACGAGCAGTACTTC | CASSREGSGTTYEQYF
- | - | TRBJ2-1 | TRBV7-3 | TGTGCCAGCAGCTTAGGGGGGCAGTTCTACAATGAGCAGTTCTTC | CASSLGGQFYNEQFF
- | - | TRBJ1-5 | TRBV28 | TGTGCCAGCAGTGGGGGGGGTTCTAGCAATCAGCCCCAGCATTTT | CASSGGGSSNQPQHF
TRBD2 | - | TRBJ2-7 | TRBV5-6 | TGTGCCAGCAGCTTGAAGGGCGGGAGCTGGTACGAGCAGTACTTC | CASSLKGGSWYEQYF
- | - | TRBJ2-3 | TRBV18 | TGTGCCAGCTCACCAAGGGCCACAGATACGCAGTATTTT | CASSPRATDTQYF
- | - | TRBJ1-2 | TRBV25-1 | TGTGCCAGCAGCTGGACAGATCTAGGCTACACCTTC | CASSWTDLGYTF
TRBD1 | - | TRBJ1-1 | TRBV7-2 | TGTGCCAGCAGCTTGGGACAGGGCATCGGAACTGAAGCTTTCTTT | CASSLGQGIGTEAFF
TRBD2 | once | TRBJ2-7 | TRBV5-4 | TGTGCCAGCAGCGGGGCGGGAGGGTGGCGCGAGCAGTACTTC | CASSGAGGWREQYF
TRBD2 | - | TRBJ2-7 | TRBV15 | TGTGCCACCAGCGGGGACCCGGGACTAGCGGGAGGCGAGCAGTACTTC | CATSGDPGLAGGEQYF
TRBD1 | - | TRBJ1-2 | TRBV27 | TGTGCCAGCACCGACCTGACAGGGAGGGAGGCCACTAACTATGGCTACACCTTC | CASTDLTGREATNYGYTF
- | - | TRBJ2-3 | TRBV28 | TGTGCCAGCACCATCCCCCCCACAGATACGCAGTATTTT | CASTIPPTDTQYF
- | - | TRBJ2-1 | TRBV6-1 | TGTGCCAGCAGTGCCCTATCCGGGGATGAGCAGTTCTTC | CASSALSGDEQFF
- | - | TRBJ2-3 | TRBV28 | TGTGCCAGCACCACCATTTTGGCAGATACGCAGTATTTT | CASTTILADTQYF
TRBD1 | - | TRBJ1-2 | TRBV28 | TGTGCCAGCAGAGACCAGGGGGGGGGAGCGTCTAACTATGGCTACACCTTC | CASRDQGGGASNYGYTF